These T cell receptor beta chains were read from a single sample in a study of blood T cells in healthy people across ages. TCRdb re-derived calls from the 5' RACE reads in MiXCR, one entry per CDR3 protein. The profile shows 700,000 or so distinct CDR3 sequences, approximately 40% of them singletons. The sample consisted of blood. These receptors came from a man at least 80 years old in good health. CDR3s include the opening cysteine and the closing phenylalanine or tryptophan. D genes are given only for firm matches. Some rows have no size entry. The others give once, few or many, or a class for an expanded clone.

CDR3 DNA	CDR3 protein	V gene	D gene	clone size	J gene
TGTGCCAGCAGCTTTACTAGCGGGAGGGCCTACAATGAGCAGTTCTTC	CASSFTSGRAYNEQFF	TRBV7-3	TRBD2	few	TRBJ2-1
TGTGCCAGCAGCTTAGGCCTTGCGGGAGGTCTCGGGGGGGCCAACGTCCTGACTTTC	CASSLGLAGGLGGANVLTF	TRBV13	TRBD2	-	TRBJ2-6
TGTGCCGGGAGTAGGCAGGGGTACGAGCAGTACTTC	CAGSRQGYEQYF	TRBV30	-	-	TRBJ2-7
TGTGCCAGCAGCTTGCAGGGAGGTGGTAACAATCAGCCCCAGCATTTT	CASSLQGGGNNQPQHF	TRBV7-9	-	-	TRBJ1-5
TGTGCCAGCAGGTCCGGGACAGGGGAAAGAGGCTACACCTTC	CASRSGTGERGYTF	TRBV6-2/TRBV6-3	TRBD1	-	TRBJ1-2
TGCAGTGCCGAACCACCTAGCGGGAGCACAGATACGCAGTATTTT	CSAEPPSGSTDTQYF	TRBV20-1	TRBD2	-	TRBJ2-3
TGTGCCAGCAGCTCGGGACTAGCGGGGGCACTCTCCTACGAGCAGTACTTC	CASSSGLAGALSYEQYF	TRBV7-8	TRBD2	-	TRBJ2-7
TGCGCCAGCAGCCAAGTGGTGAACGCTAACTATGGCTACACCTTC	CASSQVVNANYGYTF	TRBV4-1	-	-	TRBJ1-2
TGCAGTGCTAACGGACAGGGGGCCGGCTATGGCTACACCTTC	CSANGQGAGYGYTF	TRBV20-1	TRBD1	-	TRBJ1-2
TGTGCCAGCGACTGGGGCACAGATACGCAGTATTTT	CASDWGTDTQYF	TRBV6-2/TRBV6-3	-	few	TRBJ2-3
TGTGCCAGCAGCCCGTCCGGGACAGGGGCCTACAGGGATGAGCAGTACTTC	CASSPSGTGAYRDEQYF	TRBV3-1	TRBD1	-	TRBJ2-5
TGTGCCAGCACGCACGGGAGGGTTTTGGAGACCCAGTACTTC	CASTHGRVLETQYF	TRBV7-2	TRBD2	-	TRBJ2-5
TGTGCCAGCAGTACTACCGGGACAGGGCTCGACGAGCAGTACTTC	CASSTTGTGLDEQYF	TRBV6-1	TRBD1	-	TRBJ2-7
TGTGCCAGCAGCCGCAAGTCAGCGGGGGACGATGAGCAGTTCTTC	CASSRKSAGDDEQFF	TRBV4-2	TRBD2	few	TRBJ2-1
TGCAGTGCCCTTCGTAGCGGTGGAGATACGCAGTATTTT	CSALRSGGDTQYF	TRBV20-1	-	few	TRBJ2-3
TGTGCCAGTAGTATTTTCGGGGGAGACAATGAGCAGTTCTTC	CASSIFGGDNEQFF	TRBV19	-	-	TRBJ2-1
TGTGCCAGCAGGCCACAGGGGGCCACTGAAGCTTTCTTT	CASRPQGATEAFF	TRBV6-5	TRBD1	medium-sized	TRBJ1-1
TGTGCCAGCACCACCACTACCTACGAGCAGTACTTC	CASTTTTYEQYF	TRBV5-5	-	few	TRBJ2-7
TGTGCTAGTGGTTTGGAGACGGTTAGCTCTGGGGCCAACGTCCTGACTTTC	CASGLETVSSGANVLTF	TRBV12-5	-	few	TRBJ2-6
TGTGCCAGCAGTGATTTACTCTACCGAAGCACAGATACGCAGTATTTT	CASSDLLYRSTDTQYF	TRBV7-2	-	-	TRBJ2-3
TGTGCCAGCAGTGCCTCCGGGACATCCTACGAGCAGTACTTC	CASSASGTSYEQYF	TRBV6-1	-	many	TRBJ2-7
TGTGCCAGCTCAAAGGGACAGGGTTGGGACGAGCAGTACTTC	CASSKGQGWDEQYF	TRBV18	TRBD1	many	TRBJ2-7
TGCGCCAGCAGCCAGAACCCGGGACTAGGACAAGAGACCCAGTACTTC	CASSQNPGLGQETQYF	TRBV5-1	TRBD2	-	TRBJ2-5
TGTGCCAGCAGCTTATTGACAGGGGGTCCCCCCGGGGAGCTGTTTTTT	CASSLLTGGPPGELFF	TRBV7-2	TRBD1	few	TRBJ2-2
TGCGCCAGCAGCCAAGATGGGACGAGGGATCAGCCCCAGCATTTT	CASSQDGTRDQPQHF	TRBV4-1	-	once	TRBJ1-5
TGTGCCAGCAGCCTGGAACCGGGACAGGGGGCCGAGCAGTACTTC	CASSLEPGQGAEQYF	TRBV6-5	TRBD1	-	TRBJ2-7
TGTGCCAGCAGTGACGGACTGCACCGGGGCGCAGATACGCAGTATTTT	CASSDGLHRGADTQYF	TRBV27	-	many	TRBJ2-3
TGTGCCAGCAGTTTTTTTGGGGGCGGCAAAAACATTCAGTACTTC	CASSFFGGGKNIQYF	TRBV27	-	-	TRBJ2-4
TGTGCCAGCACCCTGGGGGGCGATACGCAGTATTTT	CASTLGGDTQYF	TRBV5-6	-	few	TRBJ2-3
TGTGCCAGCAGTAGAAGCGGGCAGCAAATTAATGAGCAGTTCTTC	CASSRSGQQINEQFF	TRBV28	-	once	TRBJ2-1
TGCGCCAGCAGCAGGGACAGGGGAGACTACGAGCAGTACTTC	CASSRDRGDYEQYF	TRBV4-1	TRBD1	many	TRBJ2-7
TGCAGTGCTAGAGTTGGGGGGGGAATAGCCAAAAACATTCAGTACTTC	CSARVGGGIAKNIQYF	TRBV20-1	TRBD2	-	TRBJ2-4
TGTGCCACCAGATCCCGAGACAGGGACACTGAAGCTTTCTTT	CATRSRDRDTEAFF	TRBV24-1	TRBD1	-	TRBJ1-1
TGTGCCAGCAGTGCACCTGACACAACCCCCTACAATGAGCAGTTCTTC	CASSAPDTTPYNEQFF	TRBV6-1	-	few	TRBJ2-1
TGCAGTGCTAGCTCGGCGGGGAGCCCCTACAATGAGCAGTTCTTC	CSASSAGSPYNEQFF	TRBV20-1	-	-	TRBJ2-1
TGTGCCACCAGTGACCCCGGGACCACCAACAATGAGCAGTTCTTC	CATSDPGTTNNEQFF	TRBV24-1	-	few	TRBJ2-1
TGCGCCAGCAGCCCTTCCGGGACTAGCGGGGACCTCTCCAATGAGCAGTACTTC	CASSPSGTSGDLSNEQYF	TRBV4-1	TRBD2	-	TRBJ2-7
TGTGCCAGCAGCCAAAAGATTGGTGGGGAGGGGAATGAGCAGTTCTTC	CASSQKIGGEGNEQFF	TRBV14	TRBD2	-	TRBJ2-1
TGTGCCAGCAGCCAAGGGTCGACCCAGTACTTC	CASSQGSTQYF	TRBV3-1	-	-	TRBJ2-5
TGCGCCAGCAGCTTGGCACTGAACTCCTACGAGCAGTACTTC	CASSLALNSYEQYF	TRBV5-1	-	many	TRBJ2-7
TGTGCCACCAGCAGGCCCGGGACCAAGTACAATGAGCAGTTCTTC	CATSRPGTKYNEQFF	TRBV15	-	-	TRBJ2-1
TGTGCCAGCGTAAGCGGGGGATCCTACAATGAGCAGTTCTTC	CASVSGGSYNEQFF	TRBV6-2/TRBV6-3	TRBD2	-	TRBJ2-1
TGCGCCAGCAGCCCAAGTCCTTTAGCGGGGGGGCGCAATGAGCAGTACTTC	CASSPSPLAGGRNEQYF	TRBV5-1	TRBD2	-	TRBJ2-5
TGCAGCGTTTCCGGCGGGGGGGCTAGCGGGGAGCTGTTTTTT	CSVSGGGASGELFF	TRBV29-1	TRBD2	-	TRBJ2-2
TGTGCCAGCAGTTTCACCCAACTAGCTTCAGAGACCCAGTACTTC	CASSFTQLASETQYF	TRBV12-3/TRBV12-4	-	few	TRBJ2-5
TGTGCCAGCAGCCAGCTACCGGGACAGGGGGCGAAGACCCAGTACTTC	CASSQLPGQGAKTQYF	TRBV14	TRBD1	-	TRBJ2-5
TGTGCCACCAGTAAGGGCGACAATGAGCAGTACTTC	CATSKGDNEQYF	TRBV24-1	-	-	TRBJ2-7
TGCAGCGTTGCTGACTCGGGGAATTCACCCCTCCACTTT	CSVADSGNSPLHF	TRBV29-1	-	many	TRBJ1-6
TGTGCCAGCAGCCCCCGAAGACTAGCGGGAGTGGCAGATACGCAGTATTTT	CASSPRRLAGVADTQYF	TRBV7-9	TRBD2	few	TRBJ2-3
TGTGCCAGCAGCGTACAGGATAACTATGGCTACACCTTC	CASSVQDNYGYTF	TRBV7-8	-	-	TRBJ1-2